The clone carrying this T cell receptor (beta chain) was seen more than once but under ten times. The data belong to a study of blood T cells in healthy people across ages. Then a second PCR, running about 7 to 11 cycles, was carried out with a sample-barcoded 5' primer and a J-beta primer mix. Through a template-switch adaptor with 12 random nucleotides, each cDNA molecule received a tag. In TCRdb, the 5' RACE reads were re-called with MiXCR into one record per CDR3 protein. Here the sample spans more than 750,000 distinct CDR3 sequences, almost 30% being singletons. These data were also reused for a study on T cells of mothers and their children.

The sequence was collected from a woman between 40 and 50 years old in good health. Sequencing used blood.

DNA for the CDR3: TGTGCCAGCAGCCCGAACCGCGGGGGTCGCGAGCAGTACTTC. The encoded protein is CASSPNRGGREQYF. The V and J genes are TRBV6-5 and TRBJ2-7, with TRBD2 matching 7 bases. The CDR3 spans 14 residues. V shed 6 bases and J 6 bases; nucleotides not matched to a gene: 11. The germline CDR1 and CDR2 sequences are MNHEY and SVGAGI.